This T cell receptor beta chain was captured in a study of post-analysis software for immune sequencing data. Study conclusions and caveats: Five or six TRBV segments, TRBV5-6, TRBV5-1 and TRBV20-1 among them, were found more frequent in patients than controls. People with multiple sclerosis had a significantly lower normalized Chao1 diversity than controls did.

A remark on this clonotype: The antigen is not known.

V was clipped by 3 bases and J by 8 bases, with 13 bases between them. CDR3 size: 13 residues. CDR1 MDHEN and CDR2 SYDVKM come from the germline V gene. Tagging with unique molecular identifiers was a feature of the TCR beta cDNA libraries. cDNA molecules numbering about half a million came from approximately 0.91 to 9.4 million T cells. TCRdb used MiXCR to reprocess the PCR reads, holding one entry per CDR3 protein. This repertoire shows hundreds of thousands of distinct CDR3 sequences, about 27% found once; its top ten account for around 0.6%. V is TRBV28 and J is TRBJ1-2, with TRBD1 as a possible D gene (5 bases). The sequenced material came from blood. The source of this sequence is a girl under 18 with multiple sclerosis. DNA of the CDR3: TGTGCCAGCAGTTTTCAGGGTCGTTGGGGCTACACCTTC. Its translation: CASSFQGRWGYTF.